The subject of this entry is one T cell receptor beta chain. The antigen remains unidentified. The CDR3 extends over 16 amino acids. The germline CDR1 and CDR2 sequences are SGHTA and FQGNSA. V gave up 2 bases and J gave up 4 bases, with 17 bases separating them. The record originates from a study of cytomegalovirus exposure and HLA in healthy donors. Study in general: The Caucasian-associated ancestry cluster contained 81% of the 398 genotyped donors. Study-wide results and caveats: The authors excluded some V segments, including TRBV6-2 and TRBV6-3, as indistinguishable.

In the PCR, 60 Vbeta and 13 Jbeta primers were used. The data were produced by immunoSEQ multiplex PCR, yet TCRdb's version contains in-frame clones alone and is incomplete. The repertoire includes 130,000 to 150,000 clones, around 80% of them detected once, and almost 7% sits in the top ten. The TCR was taken from a man between 35 and 55 years old in good health and CMV-seropositive. The specimen was PBMCs. The chain carries TRBV7-2 and TRBJ1-1; TRBD1 might be the D (5 bases). The CDR3 DNA reads as TGTGCCAGCAGCTTAAAGGGGTCGAGTTCCGGCACTGAAGCTTTCTTT. Amino acid sequence: CASSLKGSSSGTEAFF. The full variable domain, completed using reference TRBV7-2 and TRBJ1-1, is GAGVSQSPSNKVTEKGKDVELRCDPISGHTALYWYRQSLGQGLEFLIYFQGNSAPDKSGLPSDRFSAERTGGSVSTLTIQRTQQEDSAVYLCASSLKGSSSGTEAFFGQGTRLTVV.